What follows is one T cell receptor (beta chain) and its context. Antigen unknown. The germline CDR1 and CDR2 sequences are LNHDA and SQIVND (reference sequence). The CDR3 length is 13 residues. Trimming cost V 4 bases and J 5 bases; bases outside gene matches: 2. PCR primers comprised 60 Vbeta and 13 Jbeta primers. Libraries were prepared by immunoSEQ multiplex PCR; TCRdb keeps only in-frame clonotypes and omits some of them. Listed are roughly 110,000 clones; approximately 6.8% falls within the top ten. The sample originates from a study of cytomegalovirus exposure and HLA in healthy donors. Study at large: As an earlier analysis found, about 179 million T cells yielded 117 million unique TCR beta sequences.

General study results and limits: Investigators reported 164 TCR beta chains as tied to cytomegalovirus. Presence/absence comparisons presumed near-even sequencing depth among donors. Cytomegalovirus status, reportedly, was diagnosed with high specificity and sensitivity by the classifier.

The sequence was collected from a man between 40 and 49 years old in good health and CMV-seropositive. The sequenced sample was PBMCs. The gene calls are TRBV19 and TRBJ2-5; TRBD2 matches at 9 bases. CDR3 sequence reads: CASSKAGGETQYF. The CDR3 DNA follows: TGTGCCAGTAGTAAGGCGGGGGGGGAGACCCAGTACTTC.